The 15 T cell receptor beta chains reported below all come from one sample, sequenced in a study of blood T cell repertoires in COVID-19. Only in-frame clones appear in the TCRdb table, and some are missing; sequencing was by immunoSEQ multiplex PCR. The repertoire holds fewer than 150,000 clones, with over 70% as singletons. The sequencing input was peripheral blood. These receptors came from a man older than 75 with acute or convalescent COVID-19.

The V gene is TRBV10-3, the J gene TRBJ2-7; D not certain. The CDR3 is 14 residues long. Trimming removed 5 bases from V and 2 bases from J, with 13 bases in between. Looked up from germline, CDR1 is ENHRY and CDR2 is SYGVKD. The CDR3 region is CAISSGSRAYEQYF. The CDR3, as DNA: TGTGCCATCAGTAGTGGGTCTAGAGCCTACGAGCAGTACTTC.

The chain couples TRBV6-4 to TRBJ2-2; 12 nucleotides agree with TRBD2. CDR1 is MRHNA, CDR2 SNTAGT, per germline. V trimming: 2 bases; J trimming: 6 bases; junction bases outside the gene matches: 10. There are 18 residues in the CDR3. The CDR3 DNA reads TGTGCCAGCAGTGACCAGCTAGCGGGGGGGCCGGACTCCGGGGAGCTGTTTTTT. Protein: CASSDQLAGGPDSGELFF.

With regard to this clone: At the DNA level, this CDR3 is encoded by other sequences in the same sample as well. The J gene is TRBJ1-6, the V gene TRBV3-1 (or the pseudogene TRBV3-2); D possibly corresponds to TRBD1 (5 bases). The V gene lost 1 base and the J gene lost 8 bases, with 9 bases spanning the gap. The germline V gene has CDR1 LGHDT and CDR2 YNNKEL (reference sequence). The CDR3 contains 14 residues. This CDR3 reads CASSQGGRDSPLHF. CDR3 sequence (DNA): TGTGCCAGCAGCCAAGGGGGCAGGGATTCACCCCTCCACTTT.

The genes are TRBV30 and TRBJ2-2; weak D call: TRBD1 (6 bases). The CDR3 consists of 11 residues. With 2 bases removed from V and 14 bases from J, the gap between germline ends came to 12 bases. From germline, CDR1 is GTSNPN and CDR2 SVGIG (reference sequence). CDR3 nucleotides: TGTGCCTGGAGTACTACAGGGACCCTGTTTTTT. Amino acid sequence: CAWSTTGTLFF.

The chain couples TRBV27 to TRBJ2-7; 9 bases are shared with TRBD1. V lost 9 bases, J lost 6 bases, and 9 bases stayed unmatched. CDR1 is MNHEY, CDR2 SMNVEV, per germline (reference sequence). This CDR3 contains 13 residues. This CDR3 reads CASWDREGREQYF. The DNA of the CDR3 is TGTGCCAGTTGGGACAGGGAAGGTCGCGAGCAGTACTTC.

The chain joins TRBV30 to TRBJ1-2, with D perhaps TRBD1 (5 bases). V was shortened by 4 bases and J by 7 bases, with 16 bases between the two germline ends. The CDR3 length is 13 residues. CDR1 and CDR2 from the germline V gene are GTSNPN and SVGIG (reference sequence). The CDR3, as DNA: TGTGCCTGGACCCAATACGGGGGGAGTGGCTACACCTTC. Translating gives CAWTQYGGSGYTF.

This chain connects TRBV18 to TRBJ1-3; a possible D gene is TRBD1 (6 bases). The CDR3 runs to 15 residues. V lost 2 bases and J lost 0, with 8 bases in between. Germline lookup yields CDR1 KGHSH and CDR2 LQKENI. The CDR3 spells CASSPGQNSGNTIYF. The CDR3 DNA reads TGTGCCAGCTCACCAGGACAGAACTCTGGAAACACCATATATTTT.

The DNA for the CDR3 is TGTGCCAGCAGCCTGACTAGCGGGGGTTCCTACGAGCAGTACTTC. It specifies CASSLTSGGSYEQYF. The chain is built from TRBV5-6 and TRBJ2-7, with 12 bases identical to TRBD2. This CDR3 has 15 residues. The V and J ends lost 4 bases and 1 base, in that order; junction bases with no gene match: 3. Germline V gives CDR1 SGHDT, CDR2 YYEEEE.

J is TRBJ1-2 and V is TRBV6-5; 7 nucleotides line up with TRBD1. The V gene end was trimmed by 6 bases and the J gene end by 6 bases; junction bases not matched to a gene: 10. The CDR3 loop spans 14 amino acids. Germline V gene lookup returns CDR1 MNHEY and CDR2 SVGAGI. The CDR3 DNA reads as TGTGCCAGCAGCAGACAGGGAAGTTTTGATGGCTACACCTTC. Its protein product is CASSRQGSFDGYTF.

The genes are TRBV3-1 (or the pseudogene TRBV3-2) and TRBJ1-6; D gene ambiguous. CDR3 size: 15 residues. In germline, CDR1 is LGHDT, CDR2 YNNKEL (reference sequence). Trimming cost V 1 base and J 10 bases, with 14 bases left between them. CDR3 loop: CASSQVPGVGSPLHF. The CDR3 coding sequence is TGTGCCAGCAGCCAAGTCCCCGGGGTAGGATCACCCCTCCACTTT.

The chain has TRBV5-6 and TRBJ1-2, with D maybe TRBD1 (6 bases). Per the germline V gene, CDR1 is SGHDT and CDR2 is YYEEEE. The CDR3 sequence is 13 residues long. V lost 4 bases and J lost 4, with 11 bases in between. Here the CDR3 reads CASSPTGAYGYTF. In DNA form, the CDR3 reads TGTGCCAGCAGCCCGACAGGAGCCTATGGCTACACCTTC.

The chain links TRBV4-2 to TRBJ2-4, with D maybe TRBD1 (6 bases). Trimming took 2 bases from V and 2 from J, leaving 16 bases between them. The CDR3 totals 17 residues. Germline assignment: CDR1 LGHNA and CDR2 YNFKEQ. The CDR3 DNA follows: TGTGCCAGCAGCCAAATCAGGGGTCTCCACCCCAAAAACATTCAGTACTTC. As protein: CASSQIRGLHPKNIQYF.

The chain is built from TRBV30 and TRBJ2-2, with unresolved D. Trimming cost V 2 bases and J 5 bases, with 9 bases left between them. Germline CDR1 GTSNPN, CDR2 SVGIG (reference sequence). CDR3 size: 13 residues. CDR3 amino acids: CAWSWANTGELFF. The DNA for the CDR3 is TGTGCCTGGAGTTGGGCCAATACCGGGGAGCTGTTTTTT.

The chain links TRBV21-1 to TRBJ1-6. TRBV21-1 is assigned pseudogene status. This CDR3 spans 24 amino acids. The CDR3, as DNA: TGTGCCAGCAGCAAAGAGGGGGGGGCGCGTCCGAACCACCACCGGAGCTCCTATAATTCACCCCTCCACTTT. Translating gives CASSKEGGARPNHHRSSYNSPLHF.

The chain recombines TRBV2 with TRBJ1-1; D remains ambiguous. The CDR3 is 13 residues long. The V gene's germline CDR1 is SNHLY and CDR2 FYNNEI. Trimming pared 5 bases from V and 3 bases from J, leaving 10 bases between. The CDR3 region is CASSRGEYTEAFF. The CDR3 nucleotides read TGTGCCAGCAGTCGCGGGGAATACACTGAAGCTTTCTTT.